This T cell receptor (beta chain) derives from a study of CD8+ T cells in alopecia areata. The study's findings and limits: Besides other cells, scalp samples also yield sequences of resident alphabeta T cells from normal skin. Mice showed clearer TCR sharing than patients did, a gap that was possibly HLA-related.

RNA extraction and reverse transcription yielded cDNA as sequencing template. TCRdb's table, derived via immunoSEQ multiplex PCR, lists solely in-frame clones and lacks some. The sample contains roughly 200,000 clones, more than 30% of which appear only once. Regarding treatment: oral pan-JAK inhibitor, 5-10 mg twice daily. Alopecia areata patients provided lesional scalp punch biopsies and peripheral blood. Starting from PBMCs, sorting isolated CD4+ and CD8+ T cells. J gave up 0 bases and V 0 bases, and 8 bases lay outside the gene matches. Germline loops: CDR1 LGHNT, CDR2 FRNRAP. This CDR3 has 17 amino acids. As concerns this clone: Its antigen is not identified.

Specimen: CD4+ T cells sorted from blood, collected around week 30, from a patient treated with tofacitinib. The clonotype originates from a human donor with alopecia areata. The chain employs TRBV12-5 and TRBJ2-7; 7 positions match TRBD2. The CDR3 protein is CASGLVLGGDISYEQYF. The CDR3 DNA is TGTGCTAGTGGTTTGGTACTGGGGGGGGATATCTCCTACGAGCAGTACTTC.